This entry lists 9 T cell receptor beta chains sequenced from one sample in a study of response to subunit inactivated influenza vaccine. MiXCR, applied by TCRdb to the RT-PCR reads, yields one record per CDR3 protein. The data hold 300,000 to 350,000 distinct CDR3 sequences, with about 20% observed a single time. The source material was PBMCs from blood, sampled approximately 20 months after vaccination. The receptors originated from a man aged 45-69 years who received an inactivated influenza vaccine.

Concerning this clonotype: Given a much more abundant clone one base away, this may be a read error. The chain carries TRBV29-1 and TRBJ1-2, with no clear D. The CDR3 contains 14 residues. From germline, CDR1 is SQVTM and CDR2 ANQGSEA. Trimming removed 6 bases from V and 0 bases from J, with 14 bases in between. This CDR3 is CSVPAHTPNYGYTF. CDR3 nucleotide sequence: TGCAGCGTCCCAGCGCATACACCTAACTATGGCTACACCTTC.

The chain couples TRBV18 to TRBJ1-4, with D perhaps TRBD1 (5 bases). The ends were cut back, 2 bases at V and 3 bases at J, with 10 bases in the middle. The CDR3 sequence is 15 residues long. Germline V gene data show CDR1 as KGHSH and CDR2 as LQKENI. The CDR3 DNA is TGTGCCAGCTCACCAGCAGGGTCCCCTAATGAAAAACTGTTTTTT. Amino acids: CASSPAGSPNEKLFF. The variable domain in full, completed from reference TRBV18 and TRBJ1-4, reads NAGVMQNPRHLVRRRGQEARLRCSPMKGHSHVYWYRQLPEEGLKFMVYLQKENIIDESGMPKERFSAEFPKEGPSILRIQQVVRGDSAAYFCASSPAGSPNEKLFFGSGTQLSVL.

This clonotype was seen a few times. CDR3 in amino acids: CSARGELQTQYF. The CDR3, as DNA: TGCAGTGCTAGAGGGGAGCTGCAGACCCAGTACTTC. The chain has TRBV20-1 and TRBJ2-5; tentatively, D is TRBD2 (5 bases). The CDR3 length is 12 residues. CDR1 and CDR2 from the germline V gene are DFQATT and SNEGSKA (reference sequence). V shed 1 base and J shed 6 bases, with 9 bases lying between them.

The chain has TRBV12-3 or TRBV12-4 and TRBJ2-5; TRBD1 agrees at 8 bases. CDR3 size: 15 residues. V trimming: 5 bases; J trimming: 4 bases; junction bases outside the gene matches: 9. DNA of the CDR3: TGTGCCAGCAGTCCCGGACAGGGTGGTGGAGAGACCCAGTACTTC. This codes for CASSPGQGGGETQYF.

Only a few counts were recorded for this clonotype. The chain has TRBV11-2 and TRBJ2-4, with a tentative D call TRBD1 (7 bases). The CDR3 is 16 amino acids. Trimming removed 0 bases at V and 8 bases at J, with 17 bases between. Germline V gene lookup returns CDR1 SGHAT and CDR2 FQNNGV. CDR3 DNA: TGTGCCAGCAGCTTAGATTGGGCAGGGGGGATGTACATTCAGTACTTC. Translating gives CASSLDWAGGMYIQYF.

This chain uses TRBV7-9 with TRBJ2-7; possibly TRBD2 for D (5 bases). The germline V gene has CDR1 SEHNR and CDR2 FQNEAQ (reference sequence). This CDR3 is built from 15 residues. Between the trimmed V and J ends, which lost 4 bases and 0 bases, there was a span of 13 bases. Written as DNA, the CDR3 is TGTGCCAGCAGCTACCGACGGGAAAGCTCCTACGAGCAGTACTTC. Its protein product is CASSYRRESSYEQYF.

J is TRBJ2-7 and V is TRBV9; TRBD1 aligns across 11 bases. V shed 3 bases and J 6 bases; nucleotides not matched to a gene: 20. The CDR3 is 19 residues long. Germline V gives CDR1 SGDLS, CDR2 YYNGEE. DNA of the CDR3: TGTGCCAGCAGCGGAACCCCGGACAGGGGGCGTGCGGGAAAAGGCGAGCAGTACTTC. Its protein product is CASSGTPDRGRAGKGEQYF.

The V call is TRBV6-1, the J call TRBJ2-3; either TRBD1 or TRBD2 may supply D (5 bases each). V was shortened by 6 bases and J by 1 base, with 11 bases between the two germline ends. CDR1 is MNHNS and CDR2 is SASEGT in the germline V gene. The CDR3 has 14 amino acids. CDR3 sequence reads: CASSVLGGTDTQYF. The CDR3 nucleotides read TGTGCCAGCAGCGTCTTGGGGGGCACAGATACGCAGTATTTT.

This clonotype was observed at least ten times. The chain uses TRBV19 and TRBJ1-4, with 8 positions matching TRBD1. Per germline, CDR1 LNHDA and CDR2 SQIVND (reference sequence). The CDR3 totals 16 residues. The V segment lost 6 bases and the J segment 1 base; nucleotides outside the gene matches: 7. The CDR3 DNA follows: TGTGCCAGTAGCACGACAGGGGTGGGAACTAATGAAAAACTGTTTTTT. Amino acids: CASSTTGVGTNEKLFF.